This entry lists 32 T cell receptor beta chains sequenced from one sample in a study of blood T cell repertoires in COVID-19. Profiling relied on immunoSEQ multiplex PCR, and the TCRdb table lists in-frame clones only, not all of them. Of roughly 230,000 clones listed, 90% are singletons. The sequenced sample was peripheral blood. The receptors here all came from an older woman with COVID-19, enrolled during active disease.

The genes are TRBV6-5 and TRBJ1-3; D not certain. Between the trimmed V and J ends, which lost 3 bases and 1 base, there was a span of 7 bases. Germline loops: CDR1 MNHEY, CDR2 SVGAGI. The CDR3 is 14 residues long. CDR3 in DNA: TGTGCCAGCAGTTATCGGACTTCTGGAAACACCATATATTTT. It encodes CASSYRTSGNTIYF.

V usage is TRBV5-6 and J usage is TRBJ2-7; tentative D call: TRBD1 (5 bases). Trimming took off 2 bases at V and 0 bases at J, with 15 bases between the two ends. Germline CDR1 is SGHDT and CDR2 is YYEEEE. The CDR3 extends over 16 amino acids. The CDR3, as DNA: TGTGCCAGCAGCTTAAAGGGGCTAGGTGTCTCCTACGAGCAGTACTTC. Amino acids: CASSLKGLGVSYEQYF.

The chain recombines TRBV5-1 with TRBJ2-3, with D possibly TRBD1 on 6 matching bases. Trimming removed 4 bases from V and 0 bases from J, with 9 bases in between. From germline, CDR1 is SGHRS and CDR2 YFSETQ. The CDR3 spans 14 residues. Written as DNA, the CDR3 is TGCGCCAGCAGCCCACAGGGAAGCACAGATACGCAGTATTTT. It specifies CASSPQGSTDTQYF.

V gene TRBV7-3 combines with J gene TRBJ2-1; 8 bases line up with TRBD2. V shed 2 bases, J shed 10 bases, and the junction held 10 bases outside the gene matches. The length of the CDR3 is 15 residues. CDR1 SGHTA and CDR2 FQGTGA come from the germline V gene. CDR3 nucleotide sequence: TGTGCCAGCAGCTTAGGTAGCGGGGTACCTGGGGAGCAGTTCTTC. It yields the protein CASSLGSGVPGEQFF.

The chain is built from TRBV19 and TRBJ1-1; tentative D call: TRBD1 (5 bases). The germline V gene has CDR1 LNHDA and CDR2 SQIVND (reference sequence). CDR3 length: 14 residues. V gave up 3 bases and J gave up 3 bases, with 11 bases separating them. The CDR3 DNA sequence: TGTGCCAGTAGTATGAGGGGACTCGACACTGAAGCTTTCTTT. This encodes CASSMRGLDTEAFF. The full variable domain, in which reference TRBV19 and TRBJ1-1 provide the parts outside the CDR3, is DGGITQSPKYLFRKEGQNVTLSCEQNLNHDAMYWYRQDPGQGLRLIYYSQIVNDFQKGDIAEGYSVSREKKESFPLTVTSAQKNPTAFYLCASSMRGLDTEAFFGQGTRLTVV.

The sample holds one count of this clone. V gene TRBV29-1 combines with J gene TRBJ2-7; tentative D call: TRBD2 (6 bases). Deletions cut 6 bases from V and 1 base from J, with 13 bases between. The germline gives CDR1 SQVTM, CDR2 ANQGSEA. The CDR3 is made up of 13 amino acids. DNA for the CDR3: TGCAGCGTCCAAAAGGGACTTTCCTACGAGCAGTACTTC. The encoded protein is CSVQKGLSYEQYF.

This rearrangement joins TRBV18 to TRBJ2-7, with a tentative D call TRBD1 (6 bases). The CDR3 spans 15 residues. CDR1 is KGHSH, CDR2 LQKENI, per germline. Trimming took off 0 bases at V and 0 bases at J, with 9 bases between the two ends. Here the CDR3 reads CASSPPDRSSYEQYF. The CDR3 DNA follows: TGTGCCAGCTCACCACCCGACAGGTCCTCCTACGAGCAGTACTTC.

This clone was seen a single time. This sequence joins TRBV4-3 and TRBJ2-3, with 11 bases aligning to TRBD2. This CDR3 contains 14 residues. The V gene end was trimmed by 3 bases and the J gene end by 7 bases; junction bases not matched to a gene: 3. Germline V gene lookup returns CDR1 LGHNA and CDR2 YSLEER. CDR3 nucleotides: TGCGCCAGCAGCCAGACTAGCGGGGCCAATACGCAGTATTTT. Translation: CASSQTSGANTQYF.

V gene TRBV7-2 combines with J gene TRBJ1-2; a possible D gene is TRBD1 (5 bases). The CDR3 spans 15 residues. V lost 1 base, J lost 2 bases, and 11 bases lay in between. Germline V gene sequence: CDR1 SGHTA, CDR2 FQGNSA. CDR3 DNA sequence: TGTGCCAGCAGCTTAGTCGGTGGGGCGAACTATGGCTACACCTTC. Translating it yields CASSLVGGANYGYTF.

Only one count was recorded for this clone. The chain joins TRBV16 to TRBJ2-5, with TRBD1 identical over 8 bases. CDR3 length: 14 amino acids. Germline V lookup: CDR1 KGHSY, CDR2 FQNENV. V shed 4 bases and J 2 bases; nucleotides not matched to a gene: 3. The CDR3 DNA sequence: TGTGCCAGCAGCCCAGGGGGCCGGCAAGAGACCCAGTACTTC. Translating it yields CASSPGGRQETQYF. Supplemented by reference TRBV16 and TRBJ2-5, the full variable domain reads GEEVAQTPKHLVRGEGQKAKLYCAPIKGHSYVFWYQQVLKNEFKFLISFQNENVFDETGMPKERFSAKCLPNSPCSLEIQATKLEDSAVYFCASSPGGRQETQYFGPGTRLLVL.

The CDR3 protein is CASSLQGHGANVLTF. Here the CDR3 DNA reads TGTGCCAGCAGTTTACAGGGTCACGGGGCCAACGTCCTGACTTTC. The chain combines TRBV27 with TRBJ2-6; a possible D gene is TRBD1 (5 bases). The CDR3 length is 15 residues. Germline-derived CDR1 and CDR2 are MNHEY and SMNVEV (reference sequence). The V and J ends lost 2 bases and 4 bases respectively, with 9 bases between them.

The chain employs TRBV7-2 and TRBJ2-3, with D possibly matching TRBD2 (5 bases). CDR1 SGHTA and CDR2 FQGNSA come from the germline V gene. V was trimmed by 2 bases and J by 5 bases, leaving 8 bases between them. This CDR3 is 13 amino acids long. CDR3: CASSLNAGDTQYF. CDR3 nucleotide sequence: TGTGCCAGCAGCTTAAATGCGGGAGATACGCAGTATTTT.

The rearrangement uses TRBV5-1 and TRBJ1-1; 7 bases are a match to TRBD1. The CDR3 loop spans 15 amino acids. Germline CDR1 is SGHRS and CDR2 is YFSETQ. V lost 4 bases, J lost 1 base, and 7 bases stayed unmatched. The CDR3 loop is CASSIRTGANTEAFF. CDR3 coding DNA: TGCGCCAGCAGCATCCGGACAGGAGCGAACACTGAAGCTTTCTTT.

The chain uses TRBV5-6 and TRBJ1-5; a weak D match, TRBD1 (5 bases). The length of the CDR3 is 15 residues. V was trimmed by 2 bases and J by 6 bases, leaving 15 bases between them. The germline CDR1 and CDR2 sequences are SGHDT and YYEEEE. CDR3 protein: CASSLTSGSLQPQHF. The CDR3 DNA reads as TGTGCCAGCAGCTTAACTTCAGGGTCGCTTCAGCCCCAGCATTTT. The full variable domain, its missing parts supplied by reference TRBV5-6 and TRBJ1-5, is DAGVTQSPTHLIKTRGQQVTLRCSPKSGHDTVSWYQQALGQGPQFIFQYYEEEERQRGNFPDRFSGHQFPNYSSELNVNALLLGDSALYLCASSLTSGSLQPQHFGDGTRLSIL.

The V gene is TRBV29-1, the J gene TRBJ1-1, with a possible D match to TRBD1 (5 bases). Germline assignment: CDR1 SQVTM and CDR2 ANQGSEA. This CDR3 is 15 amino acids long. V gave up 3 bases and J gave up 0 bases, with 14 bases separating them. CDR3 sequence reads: CSVDSGVAMNTEAFF. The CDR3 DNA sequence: TGCAGCGTTGATTCGGGGGTGGCGATGAACACTGAAGCTTTCTTT.

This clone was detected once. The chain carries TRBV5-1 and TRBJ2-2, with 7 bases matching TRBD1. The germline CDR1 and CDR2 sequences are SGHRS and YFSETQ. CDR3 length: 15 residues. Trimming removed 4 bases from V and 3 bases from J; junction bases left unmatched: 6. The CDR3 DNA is TGCGCCAGCAGCCCCTCGGGGACAGACACCGGGGAGCTGTTTTTT. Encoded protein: CASSPSGTDTGELFF.

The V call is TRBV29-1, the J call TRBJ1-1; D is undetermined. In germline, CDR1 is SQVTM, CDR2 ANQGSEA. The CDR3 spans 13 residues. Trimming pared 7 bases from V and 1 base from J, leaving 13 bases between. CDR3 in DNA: TGCAGCGCACAGATATCCGCGAACACTGAAGCTTTCTTT. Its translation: CSAQISANTEAFF.

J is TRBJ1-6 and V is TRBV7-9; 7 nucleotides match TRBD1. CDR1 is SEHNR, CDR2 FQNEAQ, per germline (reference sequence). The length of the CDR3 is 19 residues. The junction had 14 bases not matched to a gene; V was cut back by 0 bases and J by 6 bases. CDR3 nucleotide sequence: TGTGCCAGCAGCTTAGCGTTGGCAGGGGGAGGATATATTAATTCACCCCTCCACTTT. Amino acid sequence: CASSLALAGGGYINSPLHF.

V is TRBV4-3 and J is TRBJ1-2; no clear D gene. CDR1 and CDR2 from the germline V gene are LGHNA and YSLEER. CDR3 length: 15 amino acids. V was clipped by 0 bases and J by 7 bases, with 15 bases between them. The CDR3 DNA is TGCGCCAGCAGCCAAGATTTAGGAAGGACTATTGGCTACACCTTC. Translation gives CASSQDLGRTIGYTF.

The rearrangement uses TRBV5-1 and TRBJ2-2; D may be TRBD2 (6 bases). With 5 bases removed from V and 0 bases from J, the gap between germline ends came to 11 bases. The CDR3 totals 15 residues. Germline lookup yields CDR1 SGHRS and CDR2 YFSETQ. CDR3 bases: TGCGCCAGCAGACTTGCGGGAACGAACACCGGGGAGCTGTTTTTT. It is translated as CASRLAGTNTGELFF.

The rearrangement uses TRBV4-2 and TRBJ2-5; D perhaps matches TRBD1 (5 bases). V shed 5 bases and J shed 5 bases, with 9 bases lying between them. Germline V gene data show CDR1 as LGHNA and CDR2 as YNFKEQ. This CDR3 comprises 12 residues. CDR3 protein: CASSASGETQYF. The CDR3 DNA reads TGTGCCAGCAGCGCGTCAGGGGAGACCCAGTACTTC.

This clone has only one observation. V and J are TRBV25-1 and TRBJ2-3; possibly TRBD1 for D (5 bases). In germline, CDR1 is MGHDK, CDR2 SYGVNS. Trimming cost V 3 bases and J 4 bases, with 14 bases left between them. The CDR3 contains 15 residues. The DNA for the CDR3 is TGTGCCAGCAGTGAGACAGCTACCATCGCAGATACGCAGTATTTT. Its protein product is CASSETATIADTQYF.

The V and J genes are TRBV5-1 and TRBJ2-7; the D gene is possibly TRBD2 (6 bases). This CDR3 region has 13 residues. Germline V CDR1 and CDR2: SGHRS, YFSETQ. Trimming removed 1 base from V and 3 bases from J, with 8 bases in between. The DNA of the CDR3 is TGCGCCAGCAGCTTGACGGACTACTACGAGCAGTACTTC. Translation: CASSLTDYYEQYF.

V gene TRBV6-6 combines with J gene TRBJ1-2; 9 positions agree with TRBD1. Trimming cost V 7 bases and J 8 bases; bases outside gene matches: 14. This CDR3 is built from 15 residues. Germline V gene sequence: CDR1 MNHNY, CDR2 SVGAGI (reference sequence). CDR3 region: CASTTSQDRGNGYTF. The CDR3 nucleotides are TGTGCCAGCACCACATCCCAGGACAGGGGTAACGGCTACACCTTC.

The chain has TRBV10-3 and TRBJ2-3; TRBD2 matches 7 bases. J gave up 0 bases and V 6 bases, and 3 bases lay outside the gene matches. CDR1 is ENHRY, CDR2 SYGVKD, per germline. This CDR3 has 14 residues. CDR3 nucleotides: TGTGCCATCAGAGCGGGGACTAGCACAGATACGCAGTATTTT. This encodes CAIRAGTSTDTQYF.

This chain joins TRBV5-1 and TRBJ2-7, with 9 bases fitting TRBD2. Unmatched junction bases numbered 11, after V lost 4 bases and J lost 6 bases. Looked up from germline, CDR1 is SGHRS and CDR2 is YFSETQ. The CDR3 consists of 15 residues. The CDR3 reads CASSDVASGDREQYF. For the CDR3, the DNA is TGCGCCAGCAGCGATGTTGCTAGCGGGGACCGCGAGCAGTACTTC.

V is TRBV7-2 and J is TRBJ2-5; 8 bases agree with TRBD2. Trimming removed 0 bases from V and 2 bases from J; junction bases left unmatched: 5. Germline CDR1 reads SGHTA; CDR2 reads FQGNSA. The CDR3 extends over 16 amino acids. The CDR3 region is CASSLASGNRQETQYF. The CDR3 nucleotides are TGTGCCAGCAGCTTAGCTAGCGGGAATAGACAAGAGACCCAGTACTTC.

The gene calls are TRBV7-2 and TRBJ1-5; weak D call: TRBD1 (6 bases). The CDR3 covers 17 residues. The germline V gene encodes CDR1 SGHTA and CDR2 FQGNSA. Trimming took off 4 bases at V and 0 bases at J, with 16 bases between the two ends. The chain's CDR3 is CASSSFPRGASNQPQHF. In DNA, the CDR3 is TGTGCCAGCAGCTCTTTCCCCCGGGGGGCTAGCAATCAGCCCCAGCATTTT.

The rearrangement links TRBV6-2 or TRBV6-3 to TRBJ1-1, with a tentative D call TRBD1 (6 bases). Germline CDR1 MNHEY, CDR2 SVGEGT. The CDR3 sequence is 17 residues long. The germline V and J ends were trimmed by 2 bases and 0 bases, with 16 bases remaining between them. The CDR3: CASSYPPYGQMNTEAFF. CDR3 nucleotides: TGTGCCAGCAGTTACCCTCCTTACGGACAGATGAACACTGAAGCTTTCTTT.

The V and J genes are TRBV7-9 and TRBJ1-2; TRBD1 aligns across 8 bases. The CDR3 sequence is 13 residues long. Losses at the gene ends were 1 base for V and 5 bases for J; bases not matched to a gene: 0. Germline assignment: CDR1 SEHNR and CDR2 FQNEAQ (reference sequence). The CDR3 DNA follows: TGTGCCAGCAGCTTAGACAGGGGGTATGGCTACACCTTC. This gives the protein CASSLDRGYGYTF.

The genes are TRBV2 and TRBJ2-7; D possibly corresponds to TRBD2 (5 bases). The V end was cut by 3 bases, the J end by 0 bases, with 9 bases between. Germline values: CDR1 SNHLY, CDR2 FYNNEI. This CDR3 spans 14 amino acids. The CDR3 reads CASSDGLTSYEQYF. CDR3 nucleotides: TGTGCCAGCAGTGATGGACTGACCTCCTACGAGCAGTACTTC.

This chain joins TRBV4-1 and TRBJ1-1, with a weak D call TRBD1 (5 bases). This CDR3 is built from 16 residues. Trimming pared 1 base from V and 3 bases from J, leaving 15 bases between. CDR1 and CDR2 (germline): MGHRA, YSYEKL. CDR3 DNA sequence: TGCGCCAGCAGCCAAGTTCCAGGGTCCTTTTACACTGAAGCTTTCTTT. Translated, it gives CASSQVPGSFYTEAFF.